This TCR beta chain was sequenced in a study of blood T cell repertoires in COVID-19 (dated by TCRdb to about 2020). About the investigation overall: The collaborator samples originated in the United States, Italy and Spain and spanned the acute and convalescent phases of COVID-19. Nearly every sample came with metadata listing a de-identified subject ID, COVID-19 status, age in years and sex. Where HLA class I and class II types were available, the types were taken from metadata supplied by the sample provider, not from assay-based typing. The repertoires were made available in a free public database intended to serve as a resource for research on the immune response to SARS-CoV-2. Subjects who had been exposed to COVID-19, were actively infected with it, or had recovered from it provided the deeply sampled blood TCRbeta repertoires that made up the dataset. Samples were obtained from the ongoing ImmuneRACE study (first 160 participants) and from some 1,200 subjects provided by 6 global collaborators. The prospective study material was composed of cDNA or gDNA derived from T cells, B-cell-depleted T cells, or PBMCs. Summary of the overall study and its limitations: The quantity of clinical and demographic metadata differed by source and by participant and was supplied without curation.

One collaborating source in Seattle enrolled patients during active infection and followed them longitudinally through the course of disease. Each collaborating institution followed its own protocols to collect whole blood in K2EDTA tubes. For TCRbeta analysis, collaborators shipped samples as frozen whole blood, isolated PBMCs, or DNA extracted from either of those sample types. The immunoSEQ Assay, a bias-controlled multiplex PCR, was used to amplify TCRbeta CDR3 regions from genomic DNA. The study's processing was this. The number of nucleated cells in each sample was estimated by amplification of reference gene primers within the assay. To quantify the absolute abundance of each unique TCRbeta CDR3 rearrangement, sequence reads were collapsed and filtered. For each sample, productive Simpson clonality was calculated as the square root of Simpson's diversity index across productive rearrangements. In its TCRdb copy, this immuneACCESS table keeps in-frame sequences only and misses some clones. Where compared with another copy, unresolved V genes explain less than half of these, and the others have no known cause. D and trimming were read from the DNA, whereas the V and J calls and clone size are those reported in that table. The sample table contains about 480,000 clones; only one count was recorded for about 88% of them. 0.8% to 0.9% of the sample is taken by the ten largest.

About this clone itself: No cognate antigen has been identified for it. No clone much larger than this one lies a single base away; base qualities are absent.

In the germline V gene, CDR1 corresponds to MNHEY and CDR2 to SVGAGI. Counted from cysteine to phenylalanine, this CDR3 has 14 amino acids. Just the 42-base CDR3 DNA is kept, in frame starting at base 1. V gives up 7 bases and J gives up 8 bases, and the segment between their germline ends measures 15 bases. The sample comprised peripheral blood. The chain employs TRBV6-5 and TRBJ1-6; the D gene cannot be resolved reliably. The sequence came from a young man with COVID-19, enrolled during active disease. CDR3 region: CASKKLESDSPLHF. The nucleotide sequence reads as follows: TGTGCCAGCAAAAAATTGGAGTCGGATTCACCCCTCCACTTT.